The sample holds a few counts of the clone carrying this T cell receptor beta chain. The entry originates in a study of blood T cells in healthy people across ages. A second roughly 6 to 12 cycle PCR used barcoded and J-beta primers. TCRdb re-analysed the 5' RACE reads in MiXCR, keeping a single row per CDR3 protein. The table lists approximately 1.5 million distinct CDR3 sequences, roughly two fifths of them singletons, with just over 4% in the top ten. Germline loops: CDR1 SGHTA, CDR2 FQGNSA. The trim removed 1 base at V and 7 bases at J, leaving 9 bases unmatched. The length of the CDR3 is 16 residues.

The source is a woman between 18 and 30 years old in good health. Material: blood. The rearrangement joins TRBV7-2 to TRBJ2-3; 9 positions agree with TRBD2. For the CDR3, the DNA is TGTGCCAGCAGCTTAGGGATAGCGGGGGAGCTGTATACGCAGTATTTT. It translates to CASSLGIAGELYTQYF.